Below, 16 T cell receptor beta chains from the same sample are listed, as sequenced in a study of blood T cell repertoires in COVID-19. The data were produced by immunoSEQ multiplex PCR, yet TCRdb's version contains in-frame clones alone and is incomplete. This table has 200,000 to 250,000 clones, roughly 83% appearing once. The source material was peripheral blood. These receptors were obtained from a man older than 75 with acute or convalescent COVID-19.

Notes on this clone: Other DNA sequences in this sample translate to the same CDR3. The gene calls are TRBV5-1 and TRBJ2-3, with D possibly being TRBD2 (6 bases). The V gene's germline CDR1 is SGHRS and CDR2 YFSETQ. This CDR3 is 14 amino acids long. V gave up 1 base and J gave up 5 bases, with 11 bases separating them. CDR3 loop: CASSLSSGGDTQYF. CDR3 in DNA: TGCGCCAGCAGCTTGAGTTCCGGGGGAGATACGCAGTATTTT.

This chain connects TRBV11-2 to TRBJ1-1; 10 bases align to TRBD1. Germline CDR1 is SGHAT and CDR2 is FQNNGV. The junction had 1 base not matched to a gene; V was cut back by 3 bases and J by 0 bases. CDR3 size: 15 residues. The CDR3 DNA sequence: TGTGCCAGCAGCTTGGGGACAGGGGTGAACACTGAAGCTTTCTTT. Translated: CASSLGTGVNTEAFF.

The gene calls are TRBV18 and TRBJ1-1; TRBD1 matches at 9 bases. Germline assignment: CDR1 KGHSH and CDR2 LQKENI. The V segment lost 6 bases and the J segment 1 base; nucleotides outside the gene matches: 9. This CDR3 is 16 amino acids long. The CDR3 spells CASSRDRAVGNTEAFF. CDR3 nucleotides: TGTGCCAGCTCCCGGGACAGGGCTGTCGGGAACACTGAAGCTTTCTTT.

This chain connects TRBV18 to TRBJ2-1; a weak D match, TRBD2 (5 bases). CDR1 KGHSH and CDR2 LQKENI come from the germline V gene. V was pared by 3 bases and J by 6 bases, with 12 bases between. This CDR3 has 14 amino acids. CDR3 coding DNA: TGTGCCAGCTCACCGGGCCTCGGGGTCAATGAGCAGTTCTTC. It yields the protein CASSPGLGVNEQFF.

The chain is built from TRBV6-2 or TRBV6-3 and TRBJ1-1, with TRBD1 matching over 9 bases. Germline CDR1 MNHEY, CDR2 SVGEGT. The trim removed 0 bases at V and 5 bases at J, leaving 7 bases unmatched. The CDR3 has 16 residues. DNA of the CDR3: TGTGCCAGCAGTTACTCGAACGGACAGGGGAAAACTGAAGCTTTCTTT. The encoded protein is CASSYSNGQGKTEAFF.

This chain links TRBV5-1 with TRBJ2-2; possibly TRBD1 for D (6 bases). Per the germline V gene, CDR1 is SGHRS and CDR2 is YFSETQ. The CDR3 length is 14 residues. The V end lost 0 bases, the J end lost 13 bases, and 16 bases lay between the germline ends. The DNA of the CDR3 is TGCGCCAGCAGCTTGGAGAGGGGGACCCCGGCGCTGTTTTTT. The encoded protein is CASSLERGTPALFF.

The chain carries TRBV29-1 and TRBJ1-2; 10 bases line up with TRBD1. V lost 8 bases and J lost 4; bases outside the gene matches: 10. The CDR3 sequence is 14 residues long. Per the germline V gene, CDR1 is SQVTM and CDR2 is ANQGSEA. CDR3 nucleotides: TGCAGCAGCATGAACCGGGACAGGGGCTATGGCTACACCTTC. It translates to CSSMNRDRGYGYTF.

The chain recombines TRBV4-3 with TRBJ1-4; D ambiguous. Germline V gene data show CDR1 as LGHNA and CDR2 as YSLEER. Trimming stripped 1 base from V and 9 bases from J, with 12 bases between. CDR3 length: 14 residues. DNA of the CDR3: TGCGCCAGCAGCCAAGCGGTTTTGGTTAAAAAACTGTTTTTT. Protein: CASSQAVLVKKLFF.

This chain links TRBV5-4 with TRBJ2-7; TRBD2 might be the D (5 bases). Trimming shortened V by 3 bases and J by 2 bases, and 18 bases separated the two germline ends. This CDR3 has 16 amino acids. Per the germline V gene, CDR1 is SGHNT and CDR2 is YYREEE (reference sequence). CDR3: CASSSPLGGSTYEQYF. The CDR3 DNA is TGTGCCAGCAGCTCCCCCCTGGGCGGGTCCACCTACGAGCAGTACTTC.

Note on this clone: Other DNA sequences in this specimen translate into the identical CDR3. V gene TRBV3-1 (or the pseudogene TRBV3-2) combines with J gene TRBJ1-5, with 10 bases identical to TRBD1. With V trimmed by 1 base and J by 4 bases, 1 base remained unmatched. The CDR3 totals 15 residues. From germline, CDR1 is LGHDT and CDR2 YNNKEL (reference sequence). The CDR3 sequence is CASSQGTGGNQPQHF. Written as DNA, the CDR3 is TGTGCCAGCAGCCAAGGGACAGGGGGAAATCAGCCCCAGCATTTT.

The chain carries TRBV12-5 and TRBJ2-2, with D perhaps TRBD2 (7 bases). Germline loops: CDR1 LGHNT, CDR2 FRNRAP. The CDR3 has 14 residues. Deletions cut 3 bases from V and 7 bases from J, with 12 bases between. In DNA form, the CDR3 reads TGTGCTAGTGGTTTATCGGGGGGCGGCGGGGAGCTGTTTTTT. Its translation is CASGLSGGGGELFF.

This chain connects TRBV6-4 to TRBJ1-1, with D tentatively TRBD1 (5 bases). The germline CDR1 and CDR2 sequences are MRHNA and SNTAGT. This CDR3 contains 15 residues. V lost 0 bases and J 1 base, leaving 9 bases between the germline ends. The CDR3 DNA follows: TGTGCCAGCAGTGACTCAGGGGCCGGGAACACTGAAGCTTTCTTT. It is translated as CASSDSGAGNTEAFF.

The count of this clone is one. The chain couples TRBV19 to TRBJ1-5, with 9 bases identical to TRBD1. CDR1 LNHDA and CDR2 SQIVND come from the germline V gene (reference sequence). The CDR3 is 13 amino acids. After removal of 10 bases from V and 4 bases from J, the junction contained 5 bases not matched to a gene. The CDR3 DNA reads TGTGCCACCGGGACAGGGACGAATCAGCCCCAGCATTTT. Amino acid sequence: CATGTGTNQPQHF.

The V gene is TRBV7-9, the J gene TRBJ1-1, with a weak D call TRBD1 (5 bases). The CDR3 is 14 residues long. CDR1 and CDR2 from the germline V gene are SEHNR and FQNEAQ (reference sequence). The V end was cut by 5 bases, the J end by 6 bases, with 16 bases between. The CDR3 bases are TGTGCCAGCAGCCCAGGGACGGGGGAGGCTGAAGCTTTCTTT. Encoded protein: CASSPGTGEAEAFF.

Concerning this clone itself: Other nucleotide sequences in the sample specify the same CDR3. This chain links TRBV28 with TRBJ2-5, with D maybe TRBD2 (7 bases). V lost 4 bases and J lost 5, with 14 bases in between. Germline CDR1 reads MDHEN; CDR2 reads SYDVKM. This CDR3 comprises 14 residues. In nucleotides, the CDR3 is TGTGCCAGCAGTTCGCCGGGGGGCGGGGAGACCCAGTACTTC. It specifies CASSSPGGGETQYF.

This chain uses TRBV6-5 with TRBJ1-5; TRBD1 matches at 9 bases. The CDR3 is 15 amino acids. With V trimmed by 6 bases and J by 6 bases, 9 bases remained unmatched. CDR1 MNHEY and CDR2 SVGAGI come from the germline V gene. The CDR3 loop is CASSLDRGVGQPQHF. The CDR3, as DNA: TGTGCCAGCAGCTTGGACAGGGGAGTGGGTCAGCCCCAGCATTTT.